Following are 31 T cell receptor beta chains from one sample sequenced in a study of blood T cell repertoires in COVID-19. Measured with immunoSEQ multiplex PCR; TCRdb has only the in-frame clones, and not every one. In the table there are approximately 410,000 clones, 86% of which are singletons. Sequences were obtained from peripheral blood. Source of these receptors: a woman under 40 with active or convalescent COVID-19.

This rearrangement joins TRBV5-8 to TRBJ2-3, with a weak D call TRBD2 (5 bases). Per germline, CDR1 SGHTS and CDR2 YDEGEE. CDR3 size: 13 residues. V lost 4 bases and J 2 bases, leaving 8 bases between the germline ends. The CDR3 DNA reads as TGTGCCAGCAGCCCGACTAACACAGATACGCAGTATTTT. It translates to CASSPTNTDTQYF.

This chain joins TRBV5-1 and TRBJ2-7; D perhaps matches TRBD2 (7 bases). The CDR3 runs 15 residues. The V and J ends lost 5 bases and 0 bases respectively, with 15 bases between them. CDR1 SGHRS and CDR2 YFSETQ come from the germline V gene. CDR3 DNA sequence: TGCGCCAGCAGAACCGACGGGGGGCTCTCCTACGAGCAGTACTTC. Its protein is CASRTDGGLSYEQYF. The variable domain in full, with the rest retrieved from reference TRBV5-1 and TRBJ2-7, is KAGVTQTPRYLIKTRGQQVTLSCSPISGHRSVSWYQQTPGQGLQFLFEYFSETQRNKGNFPGRFSGRQFSNSRSEMNVSTLELGDSALYLCASRTDGGLSYEQYFGPGTRLTVT.

The chain links TRBV6-6 to TRBJ1-5, with a tentative D call TRBD1 (5 bases). The CDR3 runs 13 residues. V was clipped by 7 bases and J by 3 bases, with 10 bases between them. Germline lookup yields CDR1 MNHNY and CDR2 SVGAGI (reference sequence). DNA of the CDR3: TGTGCCAGCACCAGGGAACTCAATCAGCCCCAGCATTTT. Its translation: CASTRELNQPQHF.

The V and J genes are TRBV5-1 and TRBJ2-1, with D unclear. CDR1 is SGHRS and CDR2 is YFSETQ in the germline V gene. This CDR3 has 13 residues. Trimming stripped 0 bases from V and 13 bases from J, with 14 bases between. The CDR3 spells CASSLVGSLGQFF. The CDR3 nucleotides read TGCGCCAGCAGCTTGGTGGGCAGTTTGGGTCAGTTCTTC.

The CDR3 DNA reads as TGTGCCAGCTCACCGACAGGGATGACAGATACGCAGTATTTT. Residues: CASSPTGMTDTQYF. The gene calls are TRBV18 and TRBJ2-3; 7 bases fit TRBD1. This CDR3 is built from 14 residues. Germline V gene lookup returns CDR1 KGHSH and CDR2 LQKENI. V lost 3 bases, J lost 3 bases, and 3 bases stayed unmatched.

A note on this clone: In the same sample, other DNA sequences code for this CDR3. The chain joins TRBV15 to TRBJ2-7; possible D gene TRBD2, 6 bases. There are 16 residues in the CDR3. The V and J ends lost 0 bases and 0 bases respectively, with 12 bases between them. The germline CDR1 and CDR2 sequences are LNHNV and YYDKDF (reference sequence). CDR3 residues: CATSREGGGASYEQYF. The DNA of the CDR3 is TGTGCCACCAGCAGAGAGGGCGGAGGGGCCTCCTACGAGCAGTACTTC.

CDR3 sequence reads: CASSLGGYYGYTF. CDR3 bases: TGTGCCAGCAGTTTAGGGGGTTACTATGGCTACACCTTC. The chain joins TRBV2 to TRBJ1-2, with D possibly being TRBD1 (6 bases). The germline V and J ends were trimmed by 5 bases and 3 bases, with 10 bases remaining between them. Germline lookup yields CDR1 SNHLY and CDR2 FYNNEI. CDR3 length: 13 residues.

The chain combines TRBV6-5 with TRBJ2-3; D is unclear. V was shortened by 0 bases and J by 2 bases, with 6 bases between the two germline ends. There are 14 residues in the CDR3. CDR1 and CDR2 (germline): MNHEY, SVGAGI. CDR3 in DNA: TGTGCCAGCAGTTACTCAATTAACACAGATACGCAGTATTTT. It translates to CASSYSINTDTQYF.

Here the CDR3 reads CASLQERGWNTEAFF. CDR3 coding DNA: TGTGCCAGTTTACAGGAGCGGGGGTGGAACACTGAAGCTTTCTTT. The genes are TRBV19 and TRBJ1-1; perhaps TRBD1 as D (5 bases). V lost 8 bases to trimming and J lost 1 base, with 17 bases between them. Germline CDR1 is LNHDA and CDR2 is SQIVND (reference sequence). The CDR3 is 15 residues long.

The chain combines TRBV5-8 with TRBJ2-1; no reliable D call. The CDR3 length is 12 residues. The V and J ends lost 4 bases and 15 bases respectively, with 17 bases between them. Germline V gene sequence: CDR1 SGHTS, CDR2 YDEGEE. This chain's CDR3 is CASSMGAHLSFF. The DNA of the CDR3 is TGTGCCAGCAGCATGGGTGCACATCTGTCGTTCTTC.

This clone has only a few counts. V and J are TRBV19 and TRBJ1-6, with 10 bases that match TRBD1. CDR3 size: 15 residues. V lost 9 bases to trimming and J lost 4 bases; unmatched junction nucleotides: 6. In germline, CDR1 is LNHDA, CDR2 SQIVND (reference sequence). The CDR3 here is CASGGDRGYNSPLHF. The CDR3 DNA is TGTGCCAGCGGAGGGGACAGGGGATATAATTCACCCCTCCACTTT.

CDR3 residues: CARPWGHKNIQYF. In DNA, the CDR3 is TGTGCCAGGCCTTGGGGCCACAAAAACATTCAGTACTTC. This chain links TRBV21-1 with TRBJ2-4; the table calls TRBD1, which could not be checked here. TRBV21-1 is a pseudogene segment. This CDR3 has 13 residues.

The chain joins TRBV6-1 to TRBJ2-3; 8 bases agree with TRBD1. This CDR3 comprises 15 residues. Trimming took 2 bases from V and 0 from J; bases not matched to a gene: 1. CDR1 and CDR2 (germline): MNHNS, SASEGT. CDR3 sequence (DNA): TGTGCCAGCAGTGAACGGACAGGGAGCACAGATACGCAGTATTTT. As protein: CASSERTGSTDTQYF.

This clone was seen only once. This sequence joins TRBV27 and TRBJ1-4; D remains unclear. The CDR3 is 15 residues long. The V end lost 5 bases, the J end lost 8 bases, and 18 bases lay between the germline ends. Germline V lookup: CDR1 MNHEY, CDR2 SMNVEV (reference sequence). The CDR3 DNA is TGTGCCAGCAGTCCCTCACCCGGAGGGTGGGAAAAACTGTTTTTT. This sequence encodes CASSPSPGGWEKLFF.

This clone was recorded once. V gene TRBV19 combines with J gene TRBJ2-1; D ambiguous. The length of the CDR3 is 16 residues. The V end lost 0 bases, the J end lost 2 bases, and 11 bases lay between the germline ends. Germline V lookup: CDR1 LNHDA, CDR2 SQIVND (reference sequence). CDR3 DNA: TGTGCCAGTAGTATAGAGGGCTCTTCAGCCTACAATGAGCAGTTCTTC. Its protein product is CASSIEGSSAYNEQFF.

As concerns this clone: In the same sample, other DNA sequences code for this CDR3. The CDR3 here is CASSYSTGGTYEQYF. DNA of the CDR3: TGTGCCAGCAGTTACTCAACGGGGGGAACCTACGAGCAGTACTTC. The genes are TRBV6-6 and TRBJ2-7; 7 bases line up with TRBD2. This CDR3 has 15 residues. V dropped 0 bases and J dropped 2; count of bases not matched to a gene: 4. Germline V gives CDR1 MNHNY, CDR2 SVGAGI (reference sequence).

V usage is TRBV7-2 and J usage is TRBJ2-7; no firm D call. Trimming shortened V by 3 bases and J by 2 bases, and 14 bases separated the two germline ends. Germline V gives CDR1 SGHTA, CDR2 FQGNSA. This CDR3 region has 15 residues. CDR3 DNA sequence: TGTGCCAGCAGCTTGTTTGGCGGCTCAACCTACGAGCAGTACTTC. Its translation: CASSLFGGSTYEQYF.

The rearrangement joins TRBV19 to TRBJ1-5; D ambiguous. Germline lookup yields CDR1 LNHDA and CDR2 SQIVND (reference sequence). The germline V and J ends were trimmed by 10 bases and 3 bases, with 19 bases remaining between them. The CDR3 is 15 residues long. In DNA, the CDR3 is TGTGCCATCCTGAAACGGGGTCGGGTCAATCAGCCCCAGCATTTT. It is translated as CAILKRGRVNQPQHF.

The chain uses TRBV7-9 and TRBJ2-7, with D tentatively TRBD1 (7 bases). CDR1 is SEHNR, CDR2 FQNEAQ, per germline (reference sequence). The CDR3 contains 17 residues. V was cut by 1 base and J by 6 bases, with 22 bases left in between. CDR3 protein: CASSLVGPGDRDSEQYF. Written as DNA, the CDR3 is TGTGCCAGCAGCTTAGTCGGGCCGGGGGACAGAGATTCCGAGCAGTACTTC.

In regard to this clone: This sample also contains other DNA sequences that code for the same CDR3. The chain carries TRBV27 and TRBJ1-2; D remains ambiguous. The CDR3 consists of 13 residues. Germline CDR1 is MNHEY and CDR2 is SMNVEV (reference sequence). V lost 0 bases to trimming and J lost 5 bases, with 7 bases between them. The CDR3 is CASSLSAVYGYTF. CDR3 in DNA: TGTGCCAGCAGTTTATCAGCGGTTTATGGCTACACCTTC.

This sequence joins TRBV7-9 and TRBJ2-5, with 7 bases that match TRBD1. Per germline, CDR1 SEHNR and CDR2 FQNEAQ (reference sequence). Germline trimming cut 2 bases from V and 5 bases from J; bases unmatched to any gene: 14. CDR3 size: 17 residues. For the CDR3, the DNA is TGTGCCAGCAGCTTATATATGAGGGGGCGGCCGGTGGAGACCCAGTACTTC. It codes for CASSLYMRGRPVETQYF.

The CDR3, as DNA: TGTGCCACCAGCAGAGGGCAGGGGGCGGTCGATGGCTACACCTTC. It codes for CATSRGQGAVDGYTF. This chain joins TRBV15 and TRBJ1-2, with 8 bases identical to TRBD1. Germline assignment: CDR1 LNHNV and CDR2 YYDKDF (reference sequence). The CDR3 contains 15 residues. V lost 1 base and J lost 6; bases outside the gene matches: 7.

The chain recombines TRBV2 with TRBJ2-3; TRBD2 matches at 9 bases. CDR1 is SNHLY, CDR2 FYNNEI, per germline. CDR3 length: 22 amino acids. Trimming at V came to 1 base and at J to 3 bases, leaving 23 bases not matched to a gene. This CDR3 reads CASSEGPRLADSSPIITDTQYF. The CDR3 DNA reads TGTGCCAGCAGTGAAGGGCCACGACTAGCGGACTCCTCCCCGATCATTACAGATACGCAGTATTTT.

J is TRBJ1-2 and V is TRBV6-5; D is possibly TRBD1 (6 bases). V was pared by 5 bases and J by 4 bases, with 14 bases between. The length of the CDR3 is 14 residues. Germline loops: CDR1 MNHEY, CDR2 SVGAGI. CDR3 in DNA: TGTGCCAGCAGTCCCCCAGGGGTCGCCTATGGCTACACCTTC. Its translation is CASSPPGVAYGYTF.

The chain joins TRBV19 to TRBJ1-5; 8 bases align to TRBD1. The CDR3 runs to 17 residues. Germline V CDR1 and CDR2: LNHDA, SQIVND (reference sequence). With V trimmed by 4 bases and J by 0 bases, 8 bases remained unmatched. In DNA, the CDR3 is TGTGCCAGTAGTACCACTACAGGGGGTATTAGCAATCAGCCCCAGCATTTT. Translation gives CASSTTTGGISNQPQHF.

The J gene is TRBJ2-4, the V gene TRBV4-1; D might be TRBD1 (5 bases). V was trimmed by 4 bases and J by 8 bases, leaving 24 bases between them. The CDR3 loop spans 17 amino acids. Germline loops: CDR1 MGHRA, CDR2 YSYEKL. CDR3 loop: CASSPGAGEDRGDIQYF. CDR3 coding DNA: TGCGCCAGCAGCCCTGGGGCAGGTGAGGACCGTGGGGACATTCAGTACTTC.

The chain recombines TRBV11-2 with TRBJ2-5, with TRBD2 matching over 14 bases. Germline loops: CDR1 SGHAT, CDR2 FQNNGV. This CDR3 is 18 amino acids long. J gave up 2 bases and V 2 bases, and 7 bases lay outside the gene matches. CDR3 nucleotides: TGTGCCAGCAGCTTAATCCCGGGACTAGCGGGAGAGCAAGAGACCCAGTACTTC. Translation: CASSLIPGLAGEQETQYF.

V gene TRBV5-4 combines with J gene TRBJ2-7; the match to TRBD1 covers 8 bases. The CDR3 is 15 amino acids. Germline values: CDR1 SGHNT, CDR2 YYREEE (reference sequence). J was trimmed by 2 bases and V by 4 bases; bases with no gene match: 8. The DNA of the CDR3 is TGTGCCAGCAGCGACCTTCGGACAGGGACCTACGAGCAGTACTTC. Translated, it gives CASSDLRTGTYEQYF. The complete variable domain, with remaining parts taken from reference TRBV5-4 and TRBJ2-7, reads ETGVTQSPTHLIKTRGQQVTLRCSSQSGHNTVSWYQQALGQGPQFIFQYYREEENGRGNFPPRFSGLQFPNYSSELNVNALELDDSALYLCASSDLRTGTYEQYFGPGTRLTVT.

The chain combines TRBV30 with TRBJ1-2; TRBD1 is a possible D gene (6 bases). This CDR3 region has 14 residues. Germline-derived CDR1 and CDR2 are GTSNPN and SVGIG (reference sequence). The V end lost 0 bases, the J end lost 3 bases, and 11 bases lay between the germline ends. The CDR3 spells CAWSVLQGHYGYTF. The CDR3 bases are TGTGCCTGGAGTGTACTTCAGGGGCACTATGGCTACACCTTC.

This chain connects TRBV4-1 to TRBJ2-5; TRBD2 matches 9 bases. J lost 1 base, V lost 4 bases, and 10 bases had no gene match. This CDR3 contains 17 residues. Germline CDR1 reads MGHRA; CDR2 reads YSYEKL. The CDR3 here is CASSLGPSGTIQETQYF. CDR3 DNA: TGCGCCAGCAGCCTGGGCCCTAGCGGGACGATCCAAGAGACCCAGTACTTC.

The V call is TRBV5-6, the J call TRBJ2-7; the D gene is possibly TRBD2 (6 bases). The germline V gene has CDR1 SGHDT and CDR2 YYEEEE. The ends were cut back, 4 bases at V and 0 bases at J, with 17 bases in the middle. This CDR3 contains 16 residues. The CDR3 DNA is TGTGCCAGCAGCCCCGTAGGAGGGGTGAGCTCCTACGAGCAGTACTTC. It encodes CASSPVGGVSSYEQYF.